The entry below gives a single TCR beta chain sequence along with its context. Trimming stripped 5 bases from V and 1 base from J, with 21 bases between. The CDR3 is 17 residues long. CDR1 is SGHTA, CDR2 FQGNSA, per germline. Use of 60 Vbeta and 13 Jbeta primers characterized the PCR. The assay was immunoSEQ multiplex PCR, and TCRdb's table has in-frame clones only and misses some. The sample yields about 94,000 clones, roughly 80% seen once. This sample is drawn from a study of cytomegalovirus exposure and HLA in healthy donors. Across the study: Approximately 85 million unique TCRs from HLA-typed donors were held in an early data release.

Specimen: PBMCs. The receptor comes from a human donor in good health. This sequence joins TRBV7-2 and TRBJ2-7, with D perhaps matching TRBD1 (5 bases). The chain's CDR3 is CASSAREQGFKSYEQYF. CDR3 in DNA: TGTGCCAGCAGCGCCAGAGAGCAGGGTTTTAAATCCTACGAGCAGTACTTC.